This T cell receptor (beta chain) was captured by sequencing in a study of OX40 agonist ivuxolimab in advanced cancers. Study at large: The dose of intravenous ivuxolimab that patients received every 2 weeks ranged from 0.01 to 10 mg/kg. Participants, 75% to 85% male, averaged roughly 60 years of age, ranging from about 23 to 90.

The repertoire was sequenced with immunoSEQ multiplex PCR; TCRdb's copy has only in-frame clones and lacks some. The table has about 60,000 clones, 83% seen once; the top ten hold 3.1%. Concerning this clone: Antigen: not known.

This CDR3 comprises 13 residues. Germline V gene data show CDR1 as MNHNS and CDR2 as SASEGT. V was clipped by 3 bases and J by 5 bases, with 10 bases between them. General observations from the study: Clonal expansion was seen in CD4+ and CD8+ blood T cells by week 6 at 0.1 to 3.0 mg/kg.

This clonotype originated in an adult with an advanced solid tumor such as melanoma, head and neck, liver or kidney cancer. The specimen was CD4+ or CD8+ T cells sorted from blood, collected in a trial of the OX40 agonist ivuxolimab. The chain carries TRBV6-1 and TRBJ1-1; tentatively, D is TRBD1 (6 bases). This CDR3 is CASSDGGATEAFF. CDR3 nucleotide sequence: TGTGCCAGCAGTGATGGGGGGGCTACTGAAGCTTTCTTT.